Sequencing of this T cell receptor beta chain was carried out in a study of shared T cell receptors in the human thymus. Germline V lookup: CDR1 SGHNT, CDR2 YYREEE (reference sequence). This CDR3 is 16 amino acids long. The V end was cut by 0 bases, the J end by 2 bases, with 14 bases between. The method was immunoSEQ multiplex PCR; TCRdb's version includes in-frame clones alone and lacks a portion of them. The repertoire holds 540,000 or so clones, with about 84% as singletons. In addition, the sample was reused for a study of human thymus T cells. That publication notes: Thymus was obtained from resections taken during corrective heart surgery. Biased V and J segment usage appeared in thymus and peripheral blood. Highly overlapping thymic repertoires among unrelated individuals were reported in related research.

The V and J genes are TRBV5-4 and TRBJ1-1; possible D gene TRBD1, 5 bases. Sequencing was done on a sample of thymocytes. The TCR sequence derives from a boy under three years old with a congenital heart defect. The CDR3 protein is CASSLVGQRDNTEAFF. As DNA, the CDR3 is TGTGCCAGCAGCTTGGTGGGGCAAAGGGATAACACTGAAGCTTTCTTT.